The sample holds a few counts of the clone carrying this T cell receptor (beta chain). The junction had 6 bases not matched to a gene; V was cut back by 5 bases and J by 3 bases. Germline CDR1 reads SEHNR; CDR2 reads FQNEAQ (reference sequence). The CDR3 spans 16 residues. This sample was taken from a study of T cells after yellow fever vaccination. One entry per CDR3 protein results from TCRdb running MiXCR on the 5' RACE reads. The sample includes more than 450,000 distinct CDR3 sequences, 20% to 25% seen only once; the top ten take about a sixth. This receptor was obtained from a man younger than 30 who received the YFV17D yellow fever vaccine. The sequencing used PBMCs, collected 20 to 25 days after the first yellow fever vaccination. V gene TRBV7-9 combines with J gene TRBJ2-3; 12 bases are a match to TRBD2. The CDR3 region has the DNA TGTGCCAGCAGCCGCATACTAGCGGGGGGTACAGATACGCAGTATTTT. This gives the protein CASSRILAGGTDTQYF.